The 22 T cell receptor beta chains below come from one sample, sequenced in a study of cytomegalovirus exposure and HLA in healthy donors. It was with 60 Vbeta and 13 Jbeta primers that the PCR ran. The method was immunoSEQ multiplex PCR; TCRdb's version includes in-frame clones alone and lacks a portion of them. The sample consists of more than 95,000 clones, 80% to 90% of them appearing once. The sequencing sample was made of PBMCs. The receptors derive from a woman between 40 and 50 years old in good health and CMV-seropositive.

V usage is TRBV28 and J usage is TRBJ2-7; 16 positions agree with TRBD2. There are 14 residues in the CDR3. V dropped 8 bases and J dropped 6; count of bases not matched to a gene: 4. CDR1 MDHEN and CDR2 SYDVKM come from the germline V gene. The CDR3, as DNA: TGTGCCAGCGGGACTAGCGGGAGGGTCGGCGAGCAGTACTTC. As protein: CASGTSGRVGEQYF.

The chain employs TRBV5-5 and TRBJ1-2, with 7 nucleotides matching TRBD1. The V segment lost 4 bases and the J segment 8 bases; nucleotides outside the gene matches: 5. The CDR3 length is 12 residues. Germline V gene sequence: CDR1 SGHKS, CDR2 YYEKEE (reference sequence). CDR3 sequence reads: CASSHPTGGYTF. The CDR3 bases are TGTGCCAGCAGCCACCCGACAGGGGGCTACACCTTC.

CDR3 DNA: TGTGCCAGCAGCGGGGGGAGGCAAGCGAACACCGGGGAGCTGTTTTTT. Translation: CASSGGRQANTGELFF. This chain joins TRBV6-6 and TRBJ2-2; TRBD2 matches 7 bases. Germline V gene data show CDR1 as MNHNY and CDR2 as SVGAGI (reference sequence). The ends lost 6 bases at V and 0 bases at J; junction bases unmatched: 7. The CDR3 is 16 amino acids.

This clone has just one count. The CDR3 DNA follows: TGCGCCAGCAGCCAAGAAAGCGGGAGGGCCGGGGGCACCGGGGAGCTGTTTTTT. It specifies CASSQESGRAGGTGELFF. The chain couples TRBV4-3 to TRBJ2-2; 10 bases are shared with TRBD2. CDR1 and CDR2 from the germline V gene are LGHNA and YSLEER. The V gene end was trimmed by 0 bases and the J gene end by 4 bases; junction bases not matched to a gene: 8. This CDR3 comprises 18 residues.

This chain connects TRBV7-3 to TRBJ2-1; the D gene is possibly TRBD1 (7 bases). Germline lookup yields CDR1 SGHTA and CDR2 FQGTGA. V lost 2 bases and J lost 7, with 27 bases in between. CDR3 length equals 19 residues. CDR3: CASSLRQGGLGKQGNEQFF. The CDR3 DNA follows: TGTGCCAGCAGCTTACGACAAGGAGGGCTTGGGAAACAGGGGAATGAGCAGTTCTTC.

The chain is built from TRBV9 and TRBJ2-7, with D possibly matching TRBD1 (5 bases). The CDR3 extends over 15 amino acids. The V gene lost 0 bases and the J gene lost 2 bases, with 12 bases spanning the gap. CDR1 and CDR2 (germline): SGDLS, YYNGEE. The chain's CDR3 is CASSVGATVTYEQYF. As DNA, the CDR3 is TGTGCCAGCAGCGTAGGGGCGACAGTTACCTACGAGCAGTACTTC.

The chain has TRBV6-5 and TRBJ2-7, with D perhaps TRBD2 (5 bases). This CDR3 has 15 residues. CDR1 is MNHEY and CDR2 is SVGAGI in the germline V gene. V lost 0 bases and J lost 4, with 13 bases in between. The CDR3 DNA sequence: TGTGCCAGCAGTTACTCGAGAGGGAATGGTTACGAGCAGTACTTC. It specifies CASSYSRGNGYEQYF.

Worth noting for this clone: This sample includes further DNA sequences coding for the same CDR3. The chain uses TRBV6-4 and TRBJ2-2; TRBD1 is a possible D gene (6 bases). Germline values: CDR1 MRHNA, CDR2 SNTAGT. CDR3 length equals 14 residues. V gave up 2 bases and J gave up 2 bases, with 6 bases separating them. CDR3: CASSDGTNTGELFF. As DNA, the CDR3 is TGTGCCAGCAGTGACGGGACAAACACCGGGGAGCTGTTTTTT.

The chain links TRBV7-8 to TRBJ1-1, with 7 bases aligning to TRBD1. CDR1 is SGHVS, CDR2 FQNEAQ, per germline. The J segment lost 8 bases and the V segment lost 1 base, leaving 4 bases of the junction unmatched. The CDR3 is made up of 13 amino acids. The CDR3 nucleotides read TGTGCCAGCAGCTTAGTTACGGGACAGGAAGCTTTCTTT. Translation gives CASSLVTGQEAFF.

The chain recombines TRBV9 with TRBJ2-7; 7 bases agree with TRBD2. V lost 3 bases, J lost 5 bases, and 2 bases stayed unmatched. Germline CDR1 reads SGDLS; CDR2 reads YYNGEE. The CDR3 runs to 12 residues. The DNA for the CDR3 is TGTGCCAGCAGCGCAACTAGCGACGAGCAGTACTTC. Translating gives CASSATSDEQYF.

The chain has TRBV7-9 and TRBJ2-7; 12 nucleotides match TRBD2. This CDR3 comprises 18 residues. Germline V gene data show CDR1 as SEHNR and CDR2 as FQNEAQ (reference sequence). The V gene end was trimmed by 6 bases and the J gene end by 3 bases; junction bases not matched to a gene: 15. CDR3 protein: CASRPRTSGKAGYYEQYF. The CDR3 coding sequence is TGTGCCAGCAGACCGCGGACTAGCGGGAAGGCGGGCTACTACGAGCAGTACTTC.

CDR3 protein: CASSTTPGLAGVDTQYF. CDR3 DNA sequence: TGTGCCAGCAGCACTACCCCGGGACTAGCGGGTGTAGATACGCAGTATTTT. The genes are TRBV7-3 and TRBJ2-3, with 12 nucleotides matching TRBD2. The germline V gene encodes CDR1 SGHTA and CDR2 FQGTGA. The CDR3 is 17 residues long. Germline trimming cut 5 bases from V and 5 bases from J; bases unmatched to any gene: 11.

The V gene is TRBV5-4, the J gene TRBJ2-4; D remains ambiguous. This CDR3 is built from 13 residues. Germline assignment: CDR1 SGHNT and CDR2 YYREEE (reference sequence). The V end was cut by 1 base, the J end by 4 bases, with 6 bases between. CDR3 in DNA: TGTGCCAGCAGCTTGCGAGGAAAAAACATTCAGTACTTC. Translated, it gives CASSLRGKNIQYF.

The CDR3 protein is CASIPGRAYEQYF. In DNA, the CDR3 is TGTGCCAGCATCCCCGGGAGGGCCTACGAGCAGTACTTC. The rearrangement uses TRBV2 and TRBJ2-7, with 8 positions matching TRBD2. After removal of 7 bases from V and 2 bases from J, the junction contained 4 bases not matched to a gene. Germline CDR1 is SNHLY and CDR2 is FYNNEI. The CDR3 is made up of 13 amino acids.

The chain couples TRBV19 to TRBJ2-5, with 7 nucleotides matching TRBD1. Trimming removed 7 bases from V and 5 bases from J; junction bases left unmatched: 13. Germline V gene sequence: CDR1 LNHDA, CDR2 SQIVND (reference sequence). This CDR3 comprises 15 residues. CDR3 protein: CASKSEGASWETQYF. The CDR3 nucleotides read TGTGCCAGTAAATCTGAGGGGGCGTCTTGGGAGACCCAGTACTTC.

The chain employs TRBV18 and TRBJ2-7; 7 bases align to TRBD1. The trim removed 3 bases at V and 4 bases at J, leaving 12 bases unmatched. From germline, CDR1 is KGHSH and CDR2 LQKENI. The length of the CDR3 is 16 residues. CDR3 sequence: CASSPGFGTEIYEQYF. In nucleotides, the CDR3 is TGTGCCAGCTCACCGGGGTTTGGGACAGAGATTTACGAGCAGTACTTC.

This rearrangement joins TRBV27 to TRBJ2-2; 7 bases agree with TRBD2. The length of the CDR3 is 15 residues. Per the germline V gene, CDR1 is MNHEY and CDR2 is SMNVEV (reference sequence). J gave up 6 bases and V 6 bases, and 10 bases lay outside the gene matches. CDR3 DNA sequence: TGTGCCAGCAGCCACGCTAGCGGCGGGGCCGGGGAGCTGTTTTTT. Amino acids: CASSHASGGAGELFF.

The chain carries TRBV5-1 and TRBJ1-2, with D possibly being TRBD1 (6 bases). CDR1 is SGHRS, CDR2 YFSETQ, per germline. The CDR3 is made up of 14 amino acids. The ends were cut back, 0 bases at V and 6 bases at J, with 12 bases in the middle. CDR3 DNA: TGCGCCAGCAGCTTGGCGGGGGGCGGTAATGGCTACACCTTC. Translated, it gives CASSLAGGGNGYTF. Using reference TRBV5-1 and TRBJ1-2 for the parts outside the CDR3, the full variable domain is KAGVTQTPRYLIKTRGQQVTLSCSPISGHRSVSWYQQTPGQGLQFLFEYFSETQRNKGNFPGRFSGRQFSNSRSEMNVSTLELGDSALYLCASSLAGGGNGYTFGSGTRLTVV.

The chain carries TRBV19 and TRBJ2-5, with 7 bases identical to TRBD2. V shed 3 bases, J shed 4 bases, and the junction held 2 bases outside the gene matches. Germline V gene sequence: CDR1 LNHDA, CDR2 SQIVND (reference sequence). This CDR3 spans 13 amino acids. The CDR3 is CASSIWGGETQYF. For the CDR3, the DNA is TGTGCCAGTAGTATTTGGGGGGGAGAGACCCAGTACTTC. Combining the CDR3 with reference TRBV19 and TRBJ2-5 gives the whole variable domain DGGITQSPKYLFRKEGQNVTLSCEQNLNHDAMYWYRQDPGQGLRLIYYSQIVNDFQKGDIAEGYSVSREKKESFPLTVTSAQKNPTAFYLCASSIWGGETQYFGPGTRLLVL.

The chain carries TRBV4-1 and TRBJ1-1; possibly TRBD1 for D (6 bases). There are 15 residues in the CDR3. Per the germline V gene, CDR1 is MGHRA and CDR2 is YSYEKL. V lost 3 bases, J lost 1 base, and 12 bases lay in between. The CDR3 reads CASSHGARGNTEAFF. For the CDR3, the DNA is TGCGCCAGCAGCCACGGGGCCAGGGGGAACACTGAAGCTTTCTTT.

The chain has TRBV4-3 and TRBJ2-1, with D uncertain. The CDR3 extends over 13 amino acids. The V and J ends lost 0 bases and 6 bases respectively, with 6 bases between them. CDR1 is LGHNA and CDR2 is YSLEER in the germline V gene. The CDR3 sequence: CASSQEGPNEQFF. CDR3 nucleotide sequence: TGCGCCAGCAGCCAAGAGGGCCCCAATGAGCAGTTCTTC.

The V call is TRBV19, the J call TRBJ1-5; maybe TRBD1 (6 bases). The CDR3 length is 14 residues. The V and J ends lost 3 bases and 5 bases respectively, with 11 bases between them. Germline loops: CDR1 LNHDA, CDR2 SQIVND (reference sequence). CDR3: CASSMTTGDQPQHF. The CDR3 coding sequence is TGTGCCAGTAGTATGACGACAGGCGATCAGCCCCAGCATTTT.